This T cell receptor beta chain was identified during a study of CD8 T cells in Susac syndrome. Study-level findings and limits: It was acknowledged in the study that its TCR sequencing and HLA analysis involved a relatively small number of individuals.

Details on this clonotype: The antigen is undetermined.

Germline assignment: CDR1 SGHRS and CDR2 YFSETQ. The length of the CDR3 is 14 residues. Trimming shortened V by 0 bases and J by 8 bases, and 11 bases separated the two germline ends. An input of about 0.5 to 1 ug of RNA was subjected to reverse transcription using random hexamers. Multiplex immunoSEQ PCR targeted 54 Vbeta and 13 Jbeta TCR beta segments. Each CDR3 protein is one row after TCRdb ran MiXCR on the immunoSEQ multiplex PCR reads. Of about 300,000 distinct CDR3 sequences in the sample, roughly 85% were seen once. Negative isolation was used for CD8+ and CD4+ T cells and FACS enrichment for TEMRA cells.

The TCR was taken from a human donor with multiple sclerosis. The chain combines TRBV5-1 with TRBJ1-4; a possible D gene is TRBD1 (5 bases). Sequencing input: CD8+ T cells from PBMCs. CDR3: CASSLEGTSEKLFF. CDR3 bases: TGCGCCAGCAGCTTGGAGGGGACCTCCGAAAAACTGTTTTTT. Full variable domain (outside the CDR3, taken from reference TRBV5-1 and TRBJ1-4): KAGVTQTPRYLIKTRGQQVTLSCSPISGHRSVSWYQQTPGQGLQFLFEYFSETQRNKGNFPGRFSGRQFSNSRSEMNVSTLELGDSALYLCASSLEGTSEKLFFGSGTQLSVL.